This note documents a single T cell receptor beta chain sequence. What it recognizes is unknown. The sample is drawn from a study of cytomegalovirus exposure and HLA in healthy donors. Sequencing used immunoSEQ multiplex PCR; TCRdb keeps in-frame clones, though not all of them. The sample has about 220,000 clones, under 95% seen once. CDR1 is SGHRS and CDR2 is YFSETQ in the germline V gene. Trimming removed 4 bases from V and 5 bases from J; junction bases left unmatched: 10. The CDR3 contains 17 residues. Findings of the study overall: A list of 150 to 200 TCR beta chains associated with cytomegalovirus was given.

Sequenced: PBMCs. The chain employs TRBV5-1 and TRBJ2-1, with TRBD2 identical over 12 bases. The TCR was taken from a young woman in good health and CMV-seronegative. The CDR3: CASSRTSGVSSDNEQFF. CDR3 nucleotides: TGCGCCAGCAGCCGGACTAGCGGGGTATCTTCGGACAATGAGCAGTTCTTC. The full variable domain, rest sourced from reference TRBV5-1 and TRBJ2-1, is KAGVTQTPRYLIKTRGQQVTLSCSPISGHRSVSWYQQTPGQGLQFLFEYFSETQRNKGNFPGRFSGRQFSNSRSEMNVSTLELGDSALYLCASSRTSGVSSDNEQFFGPGTRLTVL.